A single sample is the source of the 17 T cell receptor beta chains below, sequenced in a study of Graves' ophthalmopathy and Graves' hyperthyroidism. Amplified material comprised TCR beta CDR3 regions derived from RNA transcripts. The first round was an RT-PCR with HTBI primers, and the second round was a multiplex PCR. MiXCR was run by TCRdb on the multiplex PCR reads, yielding one entry per CDR3 protein. The sample shows under 350,000 distinct CDR3 sequences, 15% to 20% of them seen only once. Input material: peripheral blood. The receptors originated from an adult man with Graves' ophthalmopathy.

This clonotype was detected ten times or more. The rearrangement links TRBV11-2 to TRBJ2-5, with D possibly being TRBD2 (6 bases). CDR3 length equals 15 residues. Germline V CDR1 and CDR2: SGHAT, FQNNGV. The ends were cut back, 4 bases at V and 7 bases at J, with 19 bases in the middle. The CDR3 DNA follows: TGTGCCAGCAGCTCAGGAGGGACTCCAAGTGCGACCCAGTACTTC. The encoded protein is CASSSGGTPSATQYF.

This clonotype has just a few counts. The chain recombines TRBV12-3 or TRBV12-4 with TRBJ2-2; 8 nucleotides agree with TRBD1. The V gene end was trimmed by 4 bases and the J gene end by 7 bases; junction bases not matched to a gene: 5. The CDR3 has 14 residues. The CDR3 nucleotides are TGTGCCAGCAGTTCCTCCGGGACAGGCGGGGAGCTGTTTTTT. This sequence encodes CASSSSGTGGELFF.

In this sample, this clonotype turned up many times. The chain combines TRBV19 with TRBJ1-6; D call uncertain. The CDR3 is 16 amino acids. Trimming removed 6 bases at V and 0 bases at J, with 12 bases between. Germline lookup yields CDR1 LNHDA and CDR2 SQIVND (reference sequence). The CDR3 DNA reads as TGTGCCAGTAGCGCTTCCGTTAGCTCCTATAATTCACCCCTCCACTTT. It is translated as CASSASVSSYNSPLHF.

This clonotype was seen many times. The V call is TRBV6-5, the J call TRBJ2-7, with a tentative D call TRBD1 (6 bases). The CDR3 totals 12 residues. V lost 6 bases, J lost 3 bases, and 9 bases lay in between. Germline V CDR1 and CDR2: MNHEY, SVGAGI. CDR3 nucleotides: TGTGCCAGCAGGGGACATTTCTACGAGCAGTACTTC. Protein sequence: CASRGHFYEQYF.

This clonotype was observed many times. As DNA, the CDR3 is TGCGCCAGCAGCCAAGATATGGAGATTTCACCCCTCCACTTT. Amino acid sequence: CASSQDMEISPLHF. The chain uses TRBV4-1 and TRBJ1-6; D unresolved. Trimming left V 0 bases short and J 9 bases short, with 9 bases between. Germline values: CDR1 MGHRA, CDR2 YSYEKL. The CDR3 has 14 amino acids.

V and J are TRBV7-2 and TRBJ1-1; D might be TRBD1 (6 bases). The CDR3 runs 14 residues. Germline V CDR1 and CDR2: SGHTA, FQGNSA. V was pared by 7 bases and J by 2 bases, with 14 bases between. The CDR3 DNA reads TGTGCCAGCACCTTGGGGGCATTTAACACTGAAGCTTTCTTT. Translation: CASTLGAFNTEAFF.

V and J are TRBV13 and TRBJ1-5, with 12 bases fitting TRBD1. CDR3 length: 20 residues. V lost 5 bases to trimming and J lost 0 bases; unmatched junction nucleotides: 14. Germline-derived CDR1 and CDR2 are PRHDT and FYEKMQ (reference sequence). CDR3 residues: CASSPAPLGTGGLSNQPQHF. The CDR3 nucleotides are TGTGCCAGCAGCCCCGCTCCCTTGGGGACAGGGGGCCTTAGCAATCAGCCCCAGCATTTT.

The rearrangement joins TRBV20-1 to TRBJ1-1; 7 bases align to TRBD1. The V gene end was trimmed by 0 bases and the J gene end by 7 bases; junction bases not matched to a gene: 8. Germline lookup yields CDR1 DFQATT and CDR2 SNEGSKA (reference sequence). This CDR3 has 14 amino acids. The CDR3 sequence is CSAREDRVPFEAFF. In nucleotides, the CDR3 is TGCAGTGCTAGAGAAGACAGGGTCCCGTTTGAAGCTTTCTTT.

This clonotype was seen many times. The chain carries TRBV11-2 and TRBJ2-7; D unclear. Germline V CDR1 and CDR2: SGHAT, FQNNGV. This CDR3 is built from 12 residues. V was pared by 6 bases and J by 3 bases, with 9 bases between. The CDR3 bases are TGTGCCAGCAGTACAGCTTACTACGAGCAGTACTTC. It is translated as CASSTAYYEQYF.

This clonotype occurred many times. A much larger clone lies a single base off, so this may be a read error. The chain's CDR3 is CASSFEGTGGFTSPLYF. In DNA form, the CDR3 reads TGTGCCAGCAGTTTCGAAGGGACAGGGGGCTTTACCTCACCCCTCTACTTT. The V call is TRBV12-3 or TRBV12-4, the J call TRBJ1-6; TRBD1 aligns across 12 bases. This CDR3 has 17 amino acids.

The rearrangement joins TRBV13 to TRBJ1-2, with 8 bases that match TRBD1. Trimming removed 1 base from V and 6 bases from J; junction bases left unmatched: 7. The CDR3 covers 15 residues. Germline V gene lookup returns CDR1 PRHDT and CDR2 FYEKMQ (reference sequence). The DNA for the CDR3 is TGTGCCAGCAGCTTAGCCCAGGGGGCGCCCGATGGCTACACCTTC. Translated, it gives CASSLAQGAPDGYTF.

This clonotype was detected many times. The CDR3 coding sequence is TGTGCCTGGAGTGTTTCAACTCCCGGGGAGCTGTTTTTT. It codes for CAWSVSTPGELFF. This chain links TRBV30 with TRBJ2-2; D is unresolved. Deletions cut 0 bases from V and 6 bases from J, with 8 bases between. The CDR3 loop spans 13 amino acids. Germline CDR1 is GTSNPN and CDR2 is SVGIG (reference sequence).

This clonotype was found many times. The V call is TRBV30, the J call TRBJ1-5, with TRBD1 as a possible D gene (6 bases). Trimming took 2 bases from V and 4 from J, leaving 9 bases between them. Per the germline V gene, CDR1 is GTSNPN and CDR2 is SVGIG (reference sequence). This CDR3 has 13 residues. This CDR3 is CAWSPQGNQPQHF. CDR3 coding DNA: TGTGCCTGGAGTCCCCAGGGGAATCAGCCCCAGCATTTT. The full variable domain, its missing parts supplied by reference TRBV30 and TRBJ1-5, is SQTIHQWPATLVQPVGSPLSLECTVEGTSNPNLYWYRQAAGRGLQLLFYSVGIGQISSEVPQNLSASRPQDRQFILSSKKLLLSDSGFYLCAWSPQGNQPQHFGDGTRLSIL.

Ten or more counts support this clonotype. This chain links TRBV11-1 with TRBJ1-2, with D unclear. Germline V gene lookup returns CDR1 SGHAT and CDR2 FQDESV (reference sequence). This CDR3 region has 17 residues. Trimming took off 4 bases at V and 7 bases at J, with 25 bases between the two ends. CDR3 nucleotide sequence: TGTGCCAGCAGCTCACGGGAGGACCTTGGTCGCTTAGCTGGCTACACCTTC. This codes for CASSSREDLGRLAGYTF.

There are many counts of this clonotype. The chain uses TRBV6-2 or TRBV6-3 and TRBJ1-1, with 8 bases that match TRBD1. The CDR3 extends over 16 amino acids. The trim removed 2 bases at V and 5 bases at J, leaving 10 bases unmatched. Germline CDR1 is MNHEY and CDR2 is SVGEGT. As DNA, the CDR3 is TGTGCCAGCAGTTACCTAAAGACAGGGGTGTGGACTGAAGCTTTCTTT. Protein product: CASSYLKTGVWTEAFF.

This clonotype was found many times. V usage is TRBV5-1 and J usage is TRBJ1-2; D is possibly TRBD1 (5 bases). Germline V gives CDR1 SGHRS, CDR2 YFSETQ. The CDR3 is 16 amino acids. V lost 4 bases, J lost 2 bases, and 18 bases lay in between. CDR3 coding DNA: TGCGCCAGCAGCAGACAACCCACGGGGGTCAACTATGGCTACACCTTC. Amino acid sequence: CASSRQPTGVNYGYTF.

This clonotype was seen ten or more times. The CDR3 loop is CASSQVVTGSKETQYF. DNA for the CDR3: TGTGCCAGCAGCCAAGTGGTGACAGGTTCGAAAGAGACCCAGTACTTC. The rearrangement links TRBV3-1 to TRBJ2-5; the D gene is possibly TRBD1 (6 bases). Germline V CDR1 and CDR2: LGHDT, YNNKEL (reference sequence). The CDR3 length is 16 residues. V was trimmed by 1 base and J by 3 bases, leaving 15 bases between them.